The rows below give T cell receptor beta chains drawn from one sample of a study of cytomegalovirus exposure and HLA in healthy donors. TCRdb's table, derived via immunoSEQ multiplex PCR, lists solely in-frame clones and lacks some. The sample lists roughly 130,000 clones, 79% occurring once. The specimen was PBMCs. Source of these receptors: a man aged 18 to 30 in good health and CMV-seronegative. The CDR3 runs from the conserved cysteine through the conserved F or W. D genes are given only for firm matches. Some rows have no size entry. The others give once, few or many, or a class for an expanded clone.

>TRBJ1-4|TRBV5-4|few|TRBD1
TGTGCCAGCAGCTTCCCAGGGGGCACGGAAAAACTGTTTTTT
CASSFPGGTEKLFF
>TRBJ1-2|TRBV5-8|.|TRBD1
TGTGCCAGCAGCCCGACAGGGATGGACTATGGCTACACCTTC
CASSPTGMDYGYTF
>TRBJ1-2|TRBV25-1|.|.
TGTGCCAGCCCGGGGGGCCCTAACTATGGCTACACCTTC
CASPGGPNYGYTF
>TRBJ2-7|TRBV11-1|.|TRBD1
TGTGCCAGCAGCTTGGACAGGCTGAGAGAGCAGTACTTC
CASSLDRLREQYF
>TRBJ2-1|TRBV7-9|.|.
TGTGCCAGCAGCTTCGGATCGGGGGGCCTCGTCAATGAGCAGTTCTTC
CASSFGSGGLVNEQFF
>TRBJ1-2|TRBV9|.|.
TGTGCCAGCAGCGTAGTTGCCCAGGGCTATCTTAACTATGGCTACACCTTC
CASSVVAQGYLNYGYTF
>TRBJ1-5|TRBV19|.|.
TGTGCCAGTACCACTGGACAGCTCGACAATCAGCCCCAGCATTTT
CASTTGQLDNQPQHF
>TRBJ2-3|TRBV18|.|.
TGTGCCAGCTCACCAAGGGGGATCAAAGATACGCAGTATTTT
CASSPRGIKDTQYF
>TRBJ1-1|TRBV9|few|.
TGTGCCAGCAGCCCCTACCAAGTGAACACTGAAGCTTTCTTT
CASSPYQVNTEAFF
>TRBJ1-5|TRBV14|once|.
TGTGCCAGCAGCCCGGGTGGACTGCAGCCCCAGCATTTT
CASSPGGLQPQHF
>TRBJ1-5|TRBV18|.|TRBD1
TGTGCCAGCTCAGCGGGACAGGGCCGCAATCAGCCCCAGCATTTT
CASSAGQGRNQPQHF
>TRBJ2-2|TRBV4-1|few|.
TGCGCCAGCGCCAAGATATATAGCACCGGGGAGCTGTTTTTT
CASAKIYSTGELFF
>TRBJ1-2|TRBV29-1|.|.
TGCAGCGTCCCTGTCGGGCCAGGGTGGCATCGGGGCTACACCTTC
CSVPVGPGWHRGYTF
>TRBJ2-3|TRBV15|.|TRBD1
TGTGCCACCAGCAGAGTTAACAGGGGAACAGATACGCAGTATTTT
CATSRVNRGTDTQYF
>TRBJ1-1|TRBV2|few|.
TGTGCCACAAAAACAGGATCGAACACTGAAGCTTTCTTT
CATKTGSNTEAFF
>TRBJ2-5|TRBV9|.|.
TGTGCCAGCAGCGTAGGGGAGCTCAGCCGCCGAGAGACCCAGTACTTC
CASSVGELSRRETQYF
>TRBJ2-5|TRBV19|once|TRBD1
TGTGCCAGTAGTTCCCAAGGTTTGGACAGGGGAGGTCTGGAGACCCAGTACTTC
CASSSQGLDRGGLETQYF
>TRBJ2-7|TRBV2|few|TRBD1
TGTGCCAGGCAACGACAGGGGAGGAACGAGCAGTACTTC
CARQRQGRNEQYF
>TRBJ2-5|TRBV10-1|.|.
TGCGCCAGCAGTCCAGGGGCCCAGTACTTC
CASSPGAQYF
>TRBJ1-1|TRBV7-9|.|.
TGTGCCAGCAGCTTCCCTAACACTGAAGCTTTCTTT
CASSFPNTEAFF
>TRBJ1-2|TRBV2|.|.
TGTGCCAGCAGTGGGGGCAGGTCTAACTATGGCTACACCTTC
CASSGGRSNYGYTF
>TRBJ1-2|TRBV4-3|.|.
TGCGCCAGCAGCCAGGAAGCACGTCAGGGGCCCCTGTACGGTGGCTACACCTTC
CASSQEARQGPLYGGYTF
>TRBJ2-7|TRBV4-2|once|TRBD2
TGTGCCAGCAGCCAAGATGGGGCTAGCGGGGAGGAGGAGCAGTACTTC
CASSQDGASGEEEQYF
>TRBJ2-2|TRBV5-4|.|.
TGTGCCAGCAGCCCGGAAACAGCGAACACCGGGGAGCTGTTTTTT
CASSPETANTGELFF
>TRBJ2-1|TRBV4-3|once|TRBD2
TGCGCCAGCAGCCTAGGGACTAGCGCAAATCCTGAGCAGTTCTTC
CASSLGTSANPEQFF
>TRBJ2-2|TRBV11-2|.|.
TGTGCCAGCAGCTCACCCTTCGGGATTACGGCCGGGGAGCTGTTTTTT
CASSSPFGITAGELFF
>TRBJ2-7|TRBV29-1|.|.
TGCAGCGTTGAAGCCAGCTACGAGCAGTACTTC
CSVEASYEQYF
>TRBJ1-2|TRBV19|.|TRBD1
TGTGCCAGTAGTAGAGACAGGGGGCTCGATTATGGCTACACCTTC
CASSRDRGLDYGYTF
>TRBJ2-5|TRBV30|once|TRBD2
TGTGCCTGGAGTGGCGGGGGGCGGGAGACCCAGTACTTC
CAWSGGGRETQYF
>TRBJ1-5|TRBV5-6|few|.
TGTGCCAGCAGCTTCCGGGGGGCTAACAATCAGCCCCAGCATTTT
CASSFRGANNQPQHF
>TRBJ1-6|TRBV27|.|.
TGTGCCAGCAGGAACAGCTTCTTCGGGGATAATTCACCCCTCCACTTT
CASRNSFFGDNSPLHF
>TRBJ2-7|TRBV6-6|few|TRBD1
TGTGCCAGCACCGGACAGGCCCGCTACGAGCAGTACTTC
CASTGQARYEQYF
>TRBJ2-7|TRBV5-1|.|TRBD1
TGCGCCAGCAGCTTGAGACAGGGCCTTAACGAGCAGTACTTC
CASSLRQGLNEQYF
>TRBJ1-2|TRBV30|.|TRBD1
TGTGCCTGGAGTTTTCCGGGACAGTATGGCTACACCTTC
CAWSFPGQYGYTF
>TRBJ2-5|TRBV18|.|.
TGTGCCAGCTCACCACCGGAGGGGTCACCTAAAGAGACCCAGTACTTC
CASSPPEGSPKETQYF
>TRBJ1-6|TRBV4-3|.|.
TGCGCCAGCAGCCAAGACCGCGGATCACCCCTCCACTTT
CASSQDRGSPLHF
>TRBJ1-5|TRBV14|.|.
TGTGCCAGCAGCCAAGATATAGTAGGGGGTAGCAATCAGCCCCAGCATTTT
CASSQDIVGGSNQPQHF